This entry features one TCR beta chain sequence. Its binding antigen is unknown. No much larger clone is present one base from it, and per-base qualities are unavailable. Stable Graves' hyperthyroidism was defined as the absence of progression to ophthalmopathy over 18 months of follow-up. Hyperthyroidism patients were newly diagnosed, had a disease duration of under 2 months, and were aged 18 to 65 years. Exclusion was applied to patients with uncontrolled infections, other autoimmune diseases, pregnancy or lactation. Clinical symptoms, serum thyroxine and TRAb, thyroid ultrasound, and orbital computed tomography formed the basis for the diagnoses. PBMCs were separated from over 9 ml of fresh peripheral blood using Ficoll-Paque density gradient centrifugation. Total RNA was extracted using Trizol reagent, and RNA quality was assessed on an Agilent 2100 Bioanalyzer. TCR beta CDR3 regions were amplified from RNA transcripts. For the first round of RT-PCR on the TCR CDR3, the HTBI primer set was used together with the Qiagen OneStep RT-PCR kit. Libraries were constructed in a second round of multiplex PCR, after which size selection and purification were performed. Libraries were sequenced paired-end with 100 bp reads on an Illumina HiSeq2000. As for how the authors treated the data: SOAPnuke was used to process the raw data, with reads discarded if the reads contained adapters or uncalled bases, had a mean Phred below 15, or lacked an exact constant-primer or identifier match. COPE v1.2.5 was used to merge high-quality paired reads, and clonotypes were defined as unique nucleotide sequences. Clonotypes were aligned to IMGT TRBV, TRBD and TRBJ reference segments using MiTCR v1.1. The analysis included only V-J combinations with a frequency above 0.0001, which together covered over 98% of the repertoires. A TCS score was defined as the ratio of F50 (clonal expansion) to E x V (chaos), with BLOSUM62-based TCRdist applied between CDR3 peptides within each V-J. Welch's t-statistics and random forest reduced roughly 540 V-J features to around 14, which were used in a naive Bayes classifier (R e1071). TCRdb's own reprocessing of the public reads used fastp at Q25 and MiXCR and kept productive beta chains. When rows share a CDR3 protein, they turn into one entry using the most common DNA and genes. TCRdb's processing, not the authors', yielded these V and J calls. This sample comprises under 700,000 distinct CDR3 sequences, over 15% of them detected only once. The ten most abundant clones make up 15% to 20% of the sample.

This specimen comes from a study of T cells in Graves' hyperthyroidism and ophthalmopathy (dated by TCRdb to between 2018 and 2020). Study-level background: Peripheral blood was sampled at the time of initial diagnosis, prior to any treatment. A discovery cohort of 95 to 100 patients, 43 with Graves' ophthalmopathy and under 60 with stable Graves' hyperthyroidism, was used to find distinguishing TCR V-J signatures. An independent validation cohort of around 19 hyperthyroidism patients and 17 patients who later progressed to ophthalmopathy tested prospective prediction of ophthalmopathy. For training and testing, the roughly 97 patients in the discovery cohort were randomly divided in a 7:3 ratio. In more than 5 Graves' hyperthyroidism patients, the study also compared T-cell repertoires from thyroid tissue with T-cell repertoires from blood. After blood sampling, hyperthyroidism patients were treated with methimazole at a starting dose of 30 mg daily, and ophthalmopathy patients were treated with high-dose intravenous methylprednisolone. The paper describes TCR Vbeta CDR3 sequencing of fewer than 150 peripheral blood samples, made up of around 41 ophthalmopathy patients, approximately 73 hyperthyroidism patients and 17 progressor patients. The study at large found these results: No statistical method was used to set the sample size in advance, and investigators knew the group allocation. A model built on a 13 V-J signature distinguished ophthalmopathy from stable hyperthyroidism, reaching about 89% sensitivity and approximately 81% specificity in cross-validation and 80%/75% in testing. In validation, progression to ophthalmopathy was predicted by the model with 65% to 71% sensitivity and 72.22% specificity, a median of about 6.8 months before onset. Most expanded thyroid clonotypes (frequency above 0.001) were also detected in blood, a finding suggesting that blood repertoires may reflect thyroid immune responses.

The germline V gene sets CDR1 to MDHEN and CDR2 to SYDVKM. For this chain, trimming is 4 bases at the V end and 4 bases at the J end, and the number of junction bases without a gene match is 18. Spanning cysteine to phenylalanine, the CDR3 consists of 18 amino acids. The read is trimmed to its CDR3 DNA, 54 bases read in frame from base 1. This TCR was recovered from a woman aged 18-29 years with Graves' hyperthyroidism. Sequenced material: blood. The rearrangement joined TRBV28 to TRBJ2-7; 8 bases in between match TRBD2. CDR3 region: CASSSLAGNPAGLYEQYF. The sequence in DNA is TGTGCCAGCAGTTCGCTAGCGGGCAACCCGGCGGGGCTTTACGAGCAGTACTTC.